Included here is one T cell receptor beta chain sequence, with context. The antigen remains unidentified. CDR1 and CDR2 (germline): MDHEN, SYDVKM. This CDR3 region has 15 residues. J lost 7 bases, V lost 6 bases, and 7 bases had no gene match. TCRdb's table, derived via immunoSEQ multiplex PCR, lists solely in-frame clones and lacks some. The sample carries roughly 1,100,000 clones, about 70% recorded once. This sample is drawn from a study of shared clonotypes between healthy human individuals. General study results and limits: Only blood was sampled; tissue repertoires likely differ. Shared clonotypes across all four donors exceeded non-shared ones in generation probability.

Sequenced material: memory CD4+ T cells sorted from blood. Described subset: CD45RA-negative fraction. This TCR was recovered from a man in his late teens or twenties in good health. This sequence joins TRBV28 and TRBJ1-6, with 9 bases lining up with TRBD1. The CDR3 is CASRSQGARNSPLHF. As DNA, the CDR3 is TGTGCCAGCAGATCACAGGGGGCTAGGAATTCACCCCTCCACTTT.